The 15 T cell receptor beta chains in this list originate from one sample, sequenced in a study of identical twins. TCRdb reprocessed the 5' RACE reads via MiXCR and lists one record per CDR3 protein. The table shows a few hundred thousand distinct CDR3 sequences, with about 13% occurring only once. This sample was shared with a second study, whose subject was yellow fever vaccine responses in identical twins.

The sample consisted of CD4+ T cells sorted from blood. These receptors were collected from a woman aged 18-30 years in good health.

This clonotype was seen more than once but under ten times. V usage is TRBV18 and J usage is TRBJ2-2; 9 nucleotides line up with TRBD2. The CDR3 totals 17 residues. V was pared by 3 bases and J by 0 bases, with 5 bases of the junction left unmatched. The germline V gene encodes CDR1 KGHSH and CDR2 LQKENI. CDR3 loop: CASSPNLAGANTGELFF. The CDR3 bases are TGTGCCAGCTCACCCAACTTAGCGGGAGCGAACACCGGGGAGCTGTTTTTT.

This clonotype was counted a few times. The chain links TRBV20-1 to TRBJ2-1; the match to TRBD2 covers 8 bases. J was trimmed by 15 bases and V by 3 bases; bases with no gene match: 10. This CDR3 has 12 residues. In germline, CDR1 is DFQATT, CDR2 SNEGSKA (reference sequence). This CDR3 reads CSASGGAVIRFF. CDR3 bases: TGCAGTGCTAGCGGGGGGGCGGTGATTCGGTTCTTC.

This clonotype was counted a few times. The gene calls are TRBV12-3 or TRBV12-4 and TRBJ1-1; no reliable D call. The CDR3 length is 11 residues. With 1 base removed from V and 8 bases from J, the gap between germline ends came to 5 bases. CDR3 amino acids: CASSLGGEAFF. CDR3 nucleotide sequence: TGTGCCAGCAGTTTAGGCGGGGAAGCTTTCTTT.

The table lists this clonotype with a few counts. Compared with germline, one end of the junction differs, possibly owing to a read error. The gene calls are TRBV7-7 and TRBJ2-5; 7 bases align to TRBD2. This CDR3 has 15 amino acids. Germline CDR1 and CDR2: SSHAT and FNYEAQ (reference sequence). The CDR3 region has the DNA TGTGCTAGCAGCATAACTAGCGCCCGGGGGGAGACCCAGTACTTC. It yields the protein CASSITSARGETQYF.

A few counts support this clonotype. The chain combines TRBV10-3 with TRBJ2-7; 11 bases are shared with TRBD1. The CDR3 totals 13 residues. In germline, CDR1 is ENHRY, CDR2 SYGVKD. With V trimmed by 11 bases and J by 4 bases, 7 bases remained unmatched. The CDR3 DNA follows: TGTGCCTCCCTGGACAGGGGGCATTACGAGCAGTACTTC. Its protein product is CASLDRGHYEQYF.

In its sample, this clonotype was seen a few times. The rearrangement uses TRBV14 and TRBJ2-3, with D maybe TRBD2 (5 bases). Looked up from germline, CDR1 is SGHDN and CDR2 is FVKESK. The CDR3 extends over 12 amino acids. V dropped 8 bases and J dropped 6 bases, with 12 bases sitting between them. CDR3 loop: CASASRRDTQYF. Here the CDR3 DNA reads TGTGCCAGCGCCAGCAGGAGGGATACGCAGTATTTT.

This clonotype was picked up a small number of times. The rearrangement joins TRBV5-1 to TRBJ2-3, with 8 bases that match TRBD1. J lost 5 bases, V lost 2 bases, and 7 bases had no gene match. The CDR3 covers 15 residues. Germline CDR1 reads SGHRS; CDR2 reads YFSETQ. The CDR3 sequence is CASSFQGAPVDTQYF. The CDR3 region has the DNA TGCGCCAGCAGCTTCCAGGGGGCGCCGGTAGATACGCAGTATTTT.

The genes are TRBV6-5 and TRBJ2-5, with D maybe TRBD2 (6 bases). This CDR3 is 15 amino acids long. Per the germline V gene, CDR1 is MNHEY and CDR2 is SVGAGI. The V end lost 2 bases, the J end lost 1 base, and 11 bases lay between the germline ends. The CDR3 is CASSYGRGSQETQYF. The CDR3 bases are TGTGCCAGCAGTTACGGTCGGGGGAGCCAAGAGACCCAGTACTTC.

This chain joins TRBV5-1 and TRBJ2-5, with TRBD1 matching over 7 bases. The trim removed 4 bases at V and 5 bases at J, leaving 8 bases unmatched. Germline V CDR1 and CDR2: SGHRS, YFSETQ. There are 14 residues in the CDR3. CDR3 in amino acids: CASSKQGSLETQYF. The CDR3 DNA reads as TGCGCCAGCAGCAAACAGGGGTCCTTGGAGACCCAGTACTTC.

This chain uses TRBV6-1 with TRBJ2-1, with 11 positions matching TRBD2. J lost 8 bases, V lost 7 bases, and 16 bases had no gene match. This CDR3 comprises 17 residues. Looked up from germline, CDR1 is MNHNS and CDR2 is SASEGT. Here the CDR3 DNA reads TGTGCCAGCAACCGACTACGACTAGCGGGAATAGGGGATGAGCAGTTCTTC. Its protein is CASNRLRLAGIGDEQFF.

This clonotype was recorded many times. The chain couples TRBV3-1 to TRBJ1-1, with D unclear. Between the trimmed V and J ends, which lost 3 bases and 3 bases, there was a span of 11 bases. This CDR3 is built from 14 residues. Germline-derived CDR1 and CDR2 are LGHDT and YNNKEL (reference sequence). CDR3 amino acids: CASSHTTWDTEAFF. For the CDR3, the DNA is TGTGCCAGCAGCCATACAACGTGGGACACTGAAGCTTTCTTT. The whole variable domain, remainder taken from reference TRBV3-1 and TRBJ1-1, is DTAVSQTPKYLVTQMGNDKSIKCEQNLGHDTMYWYKQDSKKFLKIMFSYNNKELIINETVPNRFSPKSPDKAHLNLHINSLELGDSAVYFCASSHTTWDTEAFFGQGTRLTVV.

This chain links TRBV7-9 with TRBJ2-3, with 8 positions matching TRBD1. Germline CDR1 and CDR2: SEHNR and FQNEAQ (reference sequence). The CDR3 spans 15 residues. The V gene end was trimmed by 3 bases and the J gene end by 4 bases; junction bases not matched to a gene: 6. The CDR3 DNA reads as TGTGCCAGCAGCTTCGGACAGGGTAGCTCAGATACGCAGTATTTT. Translating it yields CASSFGQGSSDTQYF.

In its sample, this clonotype was seen many times. The V call is TRBV6-5, the J call TRBJ2-3; D may be TRBD1 (6 bases). Trimming removed 2 bases from V and 1 base from J, with 10 bases in between. The CDR3 is made up of 15 amino acids. In germline, CDR1 is MNHEY, CDR2 SVGAGI. CDR3 sequence: CASSYRPGGTDTQYF. Written as DNA, the CDR3 is TGTGCCAGCAGTTACCGTCCAGGGGGCACAGATACGCAGTATTTT.

This clonotype was seen at least ten times. The V and J genes are TRBV10-3 and TRBJ2-5; D unclear. Germline V CDR1 and CDR2: ENHRY, SYGVKD. V lost 6 bases to trimming and J lost 3 bases, with 11 bases between them. The CDR3 loop spans 13 amino acids. The CDR3 sequence is CAIRSQREETQYF. For the CDR3, the DNA is TGTGCCATCAGATCACAGAGAGAAGAGACCCAGTACTTC.

J is TRBJ2-1 and V is TRBV5-1, with TRBD2 matching over 10 bases. CDR1 is SGHRS and CDR2 is YFSETQ in the germline V gene. The CDR3 covers 14 residues. V trimming: 4 bases; J trimming: 5 bases; junction bases outside the gene matches: 3. CDR3: CASSGTSDDNEQFF. Here the CDR3 DNA reads TGCGCCAGCAGCGGGACTAGCGATGACAATGAGCAGTTCTTC.